What follows describes a single T cell receptor (beta chain). Its specificity is not known. The entry originates in a study of circulating and synovial CD4+ cells in juvenile arthritis. Study results and limitations: These repertoires were less diverse than bulk blood CD4 repertoires. The pathogenic-like versus bulk T cell difference escaped Vbeta family analysis. Deeper sequencing increased measured overlap with synovial clonotypes.

Data came from immunoSEQ multiplex PCR; TCRdb stores just in-frame clones and leaves some out. The data show under 40,000 clones, 90% to 95% seen once. The junction had 1 base not matched to a gene; V was cut back by 5 bases and J by 0 bases. Germline CDR1 is SGHVS and CDR2 is FQNEAQ. This CDR3 is built from 14 residues. The receptor was derived from a human donor with juvenile idiopathic arthritis. Sequences were obtained from CD4+ T cells from blood. This rearrangement joins TRBV7-8 to TRBJ1-3; 7 bases are a match to TRBD1. The CDR3 region has the DNA TGTGCCAGCAGCCCAGGGGGCTCTGGAAACACCATATATTTT. This codes for CASSPGGSGNTIYF.